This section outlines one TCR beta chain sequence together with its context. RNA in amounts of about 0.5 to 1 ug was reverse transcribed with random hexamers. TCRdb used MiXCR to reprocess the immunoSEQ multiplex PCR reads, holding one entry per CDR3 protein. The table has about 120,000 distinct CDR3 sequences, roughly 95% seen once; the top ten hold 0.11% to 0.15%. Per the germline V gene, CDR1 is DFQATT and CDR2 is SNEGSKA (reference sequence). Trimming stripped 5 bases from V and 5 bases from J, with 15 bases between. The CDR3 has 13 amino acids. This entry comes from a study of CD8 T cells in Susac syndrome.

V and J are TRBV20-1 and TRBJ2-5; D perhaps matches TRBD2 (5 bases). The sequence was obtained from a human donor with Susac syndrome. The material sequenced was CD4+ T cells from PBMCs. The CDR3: CSASEVARETQYF. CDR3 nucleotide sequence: TGCAGTGCTTCAGAGGTAGCGAGGGAGACCCAGTACTTC.